A single sample gave rise to the 9 T cell receptor beta chains below, sequenced in a study of cytomegalovirus exposure and HLA in healthy donors. PCR primers comprised 60 Vbeta and 13 Jbeta primers. Data came from immunoSEQ multiplex PCR; TCRdb stores just in-frame clones and leaves some out. Counted here are more than 150,000 clones, about 80% occurring once; the ten biggest clones make up about 1.5%. Source material: PBMCs. The source is a man between 18 and 29 years old in good health and CMV-seronegative.

The rearrangement links TRBV7-9 to TRBJ2-1, with TRBD2 matching over 12 bases. The trim removed 5 bases at V and 7 bases at J, leaving 18 bases unmatched. The germline CDR1 and CDR2 sequences are SEHNR and FQNEAQ (reference sequence). The CDR3 is 19 amino acids. Here the CDR3 DNA reads TGTGCCAGCAGCAACAGACAGGGGGGTTGGACTAGCGGGAAAAATGAGCAGTTCTTC. Amino acids: CASSNRQGGWTSGKNEQFF.

To note about this clone: At one end, the junction sequence differs from germline, possibly due to a read error. CDR3 region: CSSSFSSTGSISGNTIYF. CDR3 nucleotide sequence: TGTTCCAGCAGCTTCTCCTCGACAGGGAGTATCTCTGGAAACACCATATATTTT. The chain uses TRBV7-9 and TRBJ1-3; the match to TRBD1 covers 7 bases. The CDR3 is 18 residues long. Per the germline V gene, CDR1 is SEHNR and CDR2 is FQNEAQ (reference sequence).

The chain recombines TRBV11-3 with TRBJ2-7; unclear D gene. Germline V gives CDR1 SGHNT, CDR2 YENEEA. V shed 5 bases and J shed 0 bases, with 8 bases lying between them. CDR3 size: 13 residues. CDR3 amino acids: CASSPRSSYEQYF. The CDR3 DNA reads TGTGCCAGCAGCCCTAGGAGCTCCTACGAGCAGTACTTC.

The V gene is TRBV4-2, the J gene TRBJ2-5; TRBD2 agrees at 9 bases. CDR3 length equals 16 residues. V gave up 1 base and J gave up 2 bases; unmatched junction bases: 5. CDR1 and CDR2 (germline): LGHNA, YNFKEQ. The CDR3 sequence is CASSQALGLAQETQYF. As DNA, the CDR3 is TGTGCCAGCAGCCAAGCCCTGGGACTAGCTCAAGAGACCCAGTACTTC.

This clone was recorded only once. The J gene is TRBJ2-1, the V gene TRBV30; the match to TRBD2 covers 13 bases. V was pared by 1 base and J by 15 bases, with 6 bases of the junction left unmatched. Germline CDR1 GTSNPN, CDR2 SVGIG (reference sequence). The CDR3 has 13 amino acids. CDR3 sequence reads: CAWSALAGGPGFF. The CDR3 nucleotides read TGTGCCTGGAGTGCACTAGCGGGGGGGCCGGGGTTCTTC.

This clone was counted a few times. The chain employs TRBV4-2 and TRBJ2-7; maybe TRBD1 (6 bases). The germline gives CDR1 LGHNA, CDR2 YNFKEQ. V was clipped by 1 base and J by 2 bases, with 9 bases between them. There are 14 residues in the CDR3. CDR3 coding DNA: TGTGCCAGCAGCCAAGGGCAGGGGACCTACGAGCAGTACTTC. Amino acids: CASSQGQGTYEQYF.

V is TRBV10-2 and J is TRBJ2-5; 15 bases are shared with TRBD2. The CDR3 is made up of 16 amino acids. Looked up from germline, CDR1 is WSHSY and CDR2 is SAAADI. Trimming took 2 bases from V and 5 from J; bases not matched to a gene: 3. Here the CDR3 reads CASSEGLAGGRETQYF. CDR3 nucleotides: TGCGCCAGCAGTGAGGGACTAGCGGGAGGGAGGGAGACCCAGTACTTC.

The CDR3 region is CASSLAEAGFYGYTF. DNA for the CDR3: TGTGCCAGCAGCTTAGCAGAGGCAGGGTTCTATGGCTACACCTTC. The chain joins TRBV7-8 to TRBJ1-2, with D perhaps matching TRBD1 (5 bases). Per the germline V gene, CDR1 is SGHVS and CDR2 is FQNEAQ. This CDR3 spans 15 amino acids. Trimming removed 0 bases from V and 4 bases from J, with 12 bases in between.

This clone was seen a single time. The chain carries TRBV4-3 and TRBJ2-5, with 12 bases aligning to TRBD2. V trimming: 1 base; J trimming: 3 bases; junction bases outside the gene matches: 0. This CDR3 is built from 15 residues. The germline gives CDR1 LGHNA, CDR2 YSLEER. CDR3 loop: CASSQGLAGEETQYF. In DNA form, the CDR3 reads TGCGCCAGCAGCCAAGGACTAGCGGGAGAAGAGACCCAGTACTTC.